This entry concerns a single T cell receptor (beta chain). Its antigen is not identified. The data derive from a study of CD8 T cells in ankylosing spondylitis. Study findings and constraints: Within matched ankylosing spondylitis synovial fluid, disease-linked clones were reportedly significantly enriched. Disease-associated clonotypes exhibited CD8+ identity and were relatively infrequent in peripheral blood.

5'-RACE, quantitative and with molecular barcodes, yielded the TCR beta libraries. TCRdb re-derived calls from the 5' RACE reads in MiXCR, one entry per CDR3 protein. The table lists 200,000 to 250,000 distinct CDR3 sequences, about 10% of them singletons. CDR1 and CDR2 from the germline V gene are MDHEN and SYDVKM. V gave up 6 bases and J gave up 0 bases; unmatched junction bases: 8. The CDR3 has 16 residues. The sequenced sample consisted of blood, either unsorted or a sorted T cell fraction (not recorded which). This clonotype was obtained from a male donor with ankylosing spondylitis or in good health (not recorded which). This rearrangement joins TRBV28 to TRBJ2-3, with 8 bases identical to TRBD2. DNA of the CDR3: TGTGCCAGCAGCCCCGGACTAGCCCCTAGCACAGATACGCAGTATTTT. This gives the protein CASSPGLAPSTDTQYF. The entire variable domain, with the rest obtained from reference TRBV28 and TRBJ2-3, is as follows: DVKVTQSSRYLVKRTGEKVFLECVQDMDHENMFWYRQDPGLGLRLIYFSYDVKMKEKGDIPEGYSVSREKKERFSLILESASTNQTSMYLCASSPGLAPSTDTQYFGPGTRLTVL.